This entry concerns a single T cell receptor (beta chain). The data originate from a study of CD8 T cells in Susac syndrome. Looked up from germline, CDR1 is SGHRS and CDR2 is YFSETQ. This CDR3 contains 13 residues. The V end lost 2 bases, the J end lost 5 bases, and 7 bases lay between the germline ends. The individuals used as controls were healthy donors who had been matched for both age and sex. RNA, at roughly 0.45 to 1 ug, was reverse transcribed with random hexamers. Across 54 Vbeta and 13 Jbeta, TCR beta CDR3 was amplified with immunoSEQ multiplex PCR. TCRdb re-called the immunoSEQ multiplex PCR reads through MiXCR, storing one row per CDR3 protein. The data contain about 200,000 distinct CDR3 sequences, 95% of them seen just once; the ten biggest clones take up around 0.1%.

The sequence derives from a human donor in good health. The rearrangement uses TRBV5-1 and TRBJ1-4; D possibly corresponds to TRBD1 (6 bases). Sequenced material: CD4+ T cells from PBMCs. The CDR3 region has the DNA TGCGCCAGCAGCTTTCAGGGGAATGAAAAACTGTTTTTT. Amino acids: CASSFQGNEKLFF. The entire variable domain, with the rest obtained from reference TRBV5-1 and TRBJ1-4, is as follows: KAGVTQTPRYLIKTRGQQVTLSCSPISGHRSVSWYQQTPGQGLQFLFEYFSETQRNKGNFPGRFSGRQFSNSRSEMNVSTLELGDSALYLCASSFQGNEKLFFGSGTQLSVL.